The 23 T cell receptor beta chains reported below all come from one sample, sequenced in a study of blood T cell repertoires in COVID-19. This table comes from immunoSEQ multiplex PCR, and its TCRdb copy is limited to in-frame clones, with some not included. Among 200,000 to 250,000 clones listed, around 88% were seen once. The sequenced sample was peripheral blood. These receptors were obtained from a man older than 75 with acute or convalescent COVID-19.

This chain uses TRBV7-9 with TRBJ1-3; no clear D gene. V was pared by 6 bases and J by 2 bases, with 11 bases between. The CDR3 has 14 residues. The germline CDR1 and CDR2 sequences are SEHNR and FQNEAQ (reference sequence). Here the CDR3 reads CASRGRMAGNTIYF. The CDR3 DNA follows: TGTGCCAGCAGAGGGAGGATGGCTGGAAACACCATATATTTT.

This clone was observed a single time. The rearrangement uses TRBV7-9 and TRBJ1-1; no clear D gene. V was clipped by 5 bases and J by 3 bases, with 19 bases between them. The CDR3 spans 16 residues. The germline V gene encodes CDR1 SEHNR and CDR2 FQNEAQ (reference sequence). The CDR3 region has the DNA TGTGCCAGCAGCCCGAGGGCCCTACCGGCGGACACTGAAGCTTTCTTT. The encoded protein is CASSPRALPADTEAFF. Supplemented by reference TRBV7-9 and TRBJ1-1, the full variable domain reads DTGVSQNPRHKITKRGQNVTFRCDPISEHNRLYWYRQTLGQGPEFLTYFQNEAQLEKSRLLSDRFSAERPKGSFSTLEIQRTEQGDSAMYLCASSPRALPADTEAFFGQGTRLTVV.

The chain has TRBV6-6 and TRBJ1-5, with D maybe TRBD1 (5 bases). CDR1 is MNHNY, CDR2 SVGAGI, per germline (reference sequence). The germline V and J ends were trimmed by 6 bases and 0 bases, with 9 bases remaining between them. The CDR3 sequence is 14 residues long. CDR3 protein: CASRPQGSNQPQHF. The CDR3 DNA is TGTGCCAGCAGGCCTCAGGGTAGCAATCAGCCCCAGCATTTT.

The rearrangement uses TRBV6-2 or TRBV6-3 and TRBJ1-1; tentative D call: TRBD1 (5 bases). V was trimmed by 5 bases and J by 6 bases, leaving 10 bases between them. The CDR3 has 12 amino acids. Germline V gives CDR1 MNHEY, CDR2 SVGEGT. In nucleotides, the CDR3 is TGTGCCAGCAGTGCCCTAGGGGCTGAAGCTTTCTTT. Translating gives CASSALGAEAFF.

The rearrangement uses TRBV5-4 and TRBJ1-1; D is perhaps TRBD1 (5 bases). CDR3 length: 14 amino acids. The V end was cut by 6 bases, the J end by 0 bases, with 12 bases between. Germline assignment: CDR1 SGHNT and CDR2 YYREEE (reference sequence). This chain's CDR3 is CASTTDSMNTEAFF. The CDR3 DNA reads TGTGCCAGCACCACCGACAGTATGAACACTGAAGCTTTCTTT.

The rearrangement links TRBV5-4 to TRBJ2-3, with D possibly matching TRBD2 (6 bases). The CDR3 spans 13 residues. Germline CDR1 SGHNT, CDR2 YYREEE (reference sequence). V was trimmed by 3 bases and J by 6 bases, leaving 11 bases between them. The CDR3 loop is CASSSGLGDTQYF. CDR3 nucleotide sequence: TGTGCCAGCAGCTCGGGACTGGGGGATACGCAGTATTTT.

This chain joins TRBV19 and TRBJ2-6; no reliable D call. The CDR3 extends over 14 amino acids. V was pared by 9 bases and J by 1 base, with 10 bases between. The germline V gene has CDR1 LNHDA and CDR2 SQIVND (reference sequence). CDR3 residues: CASTVRSGANVLTF. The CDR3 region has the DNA TGTGCCAGCACAGTACGGTCTGGGGCCAACGTCCTGACTTTC.

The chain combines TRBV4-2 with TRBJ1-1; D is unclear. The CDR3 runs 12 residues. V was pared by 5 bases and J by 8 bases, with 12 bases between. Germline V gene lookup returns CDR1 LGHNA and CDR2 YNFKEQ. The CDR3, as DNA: TGTGCCAGCAGCTCACGGTCATACGAAGCTTTCTTT. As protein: CASSSRSYEAFF.

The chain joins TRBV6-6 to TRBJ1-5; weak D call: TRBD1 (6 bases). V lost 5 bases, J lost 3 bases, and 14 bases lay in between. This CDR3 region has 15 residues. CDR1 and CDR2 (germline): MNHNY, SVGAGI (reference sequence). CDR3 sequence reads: CASSTSDRVNQPQHF. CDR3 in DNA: TGTGCCAGCAGTACATCGGACAGAGTCAATCAGCCCCAGCATTTT.

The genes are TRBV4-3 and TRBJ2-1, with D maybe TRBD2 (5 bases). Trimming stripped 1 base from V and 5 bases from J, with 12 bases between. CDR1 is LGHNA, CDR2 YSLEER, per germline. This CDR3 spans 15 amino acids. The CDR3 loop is CASSQGEGWDNEQFF. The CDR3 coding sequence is TGCGCCAGCAGCCAAGGTGAGGGTTGGGACAATGAGCAGTTCTTC.

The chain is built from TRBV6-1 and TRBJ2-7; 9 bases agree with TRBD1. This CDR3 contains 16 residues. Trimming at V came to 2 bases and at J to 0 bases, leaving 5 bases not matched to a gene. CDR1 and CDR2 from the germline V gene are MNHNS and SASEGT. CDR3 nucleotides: TGTGCCAGCAGTGAAATGATGGGACAGGGCTCCTACGAGCAGTACTTC. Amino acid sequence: CASSEMMGQGSYEQYF.

CDR3 DNA sequence: TGTGCCAGTATCGATCTTGACAGGCTGAGGTCTGAAGCTTTCTTT. Its protein is CASIDLDRLRSEAFF. The chain is built from TRBV19 and TRBJ1-1; maybe TRBD1 (6 bases). In germline, CDR1 is LNHDA, CDR2 SQIVND (reference sequence). This CDR3 has 15 amino acids. V dropped 7 bases and J dropped 6 bases, with 21 bases sitting between them.

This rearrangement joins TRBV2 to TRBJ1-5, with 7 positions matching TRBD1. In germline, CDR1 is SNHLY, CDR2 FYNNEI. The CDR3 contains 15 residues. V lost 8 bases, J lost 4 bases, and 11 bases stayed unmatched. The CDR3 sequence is CASSGTGTANQPQHF. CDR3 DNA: TGTGCCAGCTCAGGGACCGGGACAGCGAATCAGCCCCAGCATTTT.

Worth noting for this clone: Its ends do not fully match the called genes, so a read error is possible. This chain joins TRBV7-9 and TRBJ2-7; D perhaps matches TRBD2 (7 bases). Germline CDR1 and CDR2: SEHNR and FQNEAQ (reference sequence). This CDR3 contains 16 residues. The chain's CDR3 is CASSLGGLTSILEQYF. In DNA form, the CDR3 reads TGTGCCAGCAGTTTAGGGGGACTAACCTCAATCCTCGAGCAGTACTTC.

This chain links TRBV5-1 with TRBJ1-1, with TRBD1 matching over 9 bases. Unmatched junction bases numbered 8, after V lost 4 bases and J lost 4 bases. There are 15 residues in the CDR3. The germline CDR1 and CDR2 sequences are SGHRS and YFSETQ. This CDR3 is CASSRTGDGSTEAFF. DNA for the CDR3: TGCGCCAGCAGCAGGACAGGGGACGGTAGCACTGAAGCTTTCTTT. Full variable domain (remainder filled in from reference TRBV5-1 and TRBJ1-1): KAGVTQTPRYLIKTRGQQVTLSCSPISGHRSVSWYQQTPGQGLQFLFEYFSETQRNKGNFPGRFSGRQFSNSRSEMNVSTLELGDSALYLCASSRTGDGSTEAFFGQGTRLTVV.

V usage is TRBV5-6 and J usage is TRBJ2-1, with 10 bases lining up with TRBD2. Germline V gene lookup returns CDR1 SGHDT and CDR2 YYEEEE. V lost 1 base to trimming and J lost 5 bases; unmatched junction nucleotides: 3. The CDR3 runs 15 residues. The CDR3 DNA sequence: TGTGCCAGCAGCTTGATACTAGCGGGGAACAATGAGCAGTTCTTC. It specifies CASSLILAGNNEQFF.

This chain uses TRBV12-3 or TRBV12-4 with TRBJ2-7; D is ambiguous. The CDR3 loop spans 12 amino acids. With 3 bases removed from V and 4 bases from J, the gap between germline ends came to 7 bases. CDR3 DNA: TGTGCCAGCAGTTTTGGAGAATACGAGCAGTACTTC. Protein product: CASSFGEYEQYF.

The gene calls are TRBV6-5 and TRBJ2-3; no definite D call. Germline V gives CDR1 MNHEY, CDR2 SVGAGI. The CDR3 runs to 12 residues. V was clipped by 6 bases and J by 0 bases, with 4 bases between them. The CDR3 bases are TGTGCCAGCAGAACTAGCACAGATACGCAGTATTTT. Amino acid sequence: CASRTSTDTQYF.

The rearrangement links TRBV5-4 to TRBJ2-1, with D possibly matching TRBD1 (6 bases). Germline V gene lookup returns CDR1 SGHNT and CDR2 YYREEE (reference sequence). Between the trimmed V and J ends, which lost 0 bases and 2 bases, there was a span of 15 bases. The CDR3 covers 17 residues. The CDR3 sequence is CASSLATGRTAYNEQFF. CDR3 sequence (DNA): TGTGCCAGCAGCTTGGCCACAGGGCGTACTGCCTACAATGAGCAGTTCTTC.

The CDR3, as DNA: TGTGCCAGCAGTTCCCTCCGGGACAGGGGTTGGGGGAATGAGCAGTTCTTC. Residues: CASSSLRDRGWGNEQFF. This chain links TRBV27 with TRBJ2-1; TRBD1 agrees at 10 bases. This CDR3 has 17 residues. Trimming removed 4 bases from V and 7 bases from J; junction bases left unmatched: 13. Germline V gives CDR1 MNHEY, CDR2 SMNVEV (reference sequence).

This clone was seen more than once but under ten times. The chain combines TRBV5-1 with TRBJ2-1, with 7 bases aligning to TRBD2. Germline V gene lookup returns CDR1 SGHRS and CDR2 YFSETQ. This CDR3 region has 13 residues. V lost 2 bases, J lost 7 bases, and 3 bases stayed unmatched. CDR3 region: CASSFVGGNEQFF. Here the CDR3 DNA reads TGCGCCAGCAGCTTCGTCGGGGGGAATGAGCAGTTCTTC.

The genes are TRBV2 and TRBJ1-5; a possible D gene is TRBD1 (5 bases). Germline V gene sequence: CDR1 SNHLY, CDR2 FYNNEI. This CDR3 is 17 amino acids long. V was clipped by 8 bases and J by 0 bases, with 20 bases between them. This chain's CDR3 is CASSSWGTLYSNQPQHF. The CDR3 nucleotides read TGTGCCAGCTCCTCTTGGGGCACTCTTTATAGCAATCAGCCCCAGCATTTT.

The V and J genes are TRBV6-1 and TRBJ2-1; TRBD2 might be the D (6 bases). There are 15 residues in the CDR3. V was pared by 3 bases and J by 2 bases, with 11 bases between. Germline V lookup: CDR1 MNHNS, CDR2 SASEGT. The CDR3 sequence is CASSDLSGAYNEQFF. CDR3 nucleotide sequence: TGTGCCAGCAGTGACCTTAGCGGCGCCTACAATGAGCAGTTCTTC.